This T cell receptor beta chain stems from a study of shared clonotypes between healthy human individuals. Overall study context: Plates per donor: three CD4 naive, three CD4 memory, two CD8 naive, one CD8 memory. Whole-study results and caveats: Clonotype sharing among donors was thought likely to change with sequencing depth. Specimens sampled were limited to blood, with tissue repertoires likely differing.

Healthy HIV-negative adults with no recent acute infections or vaccinations were recruited as donors. Measured with immunoSEQ multiplex PCR; TCRdb has only the in-frame clones, and not every one. The table shows some 2,100,000 clones, with approximately 95% occurring only once. Per germline, CDR1 LGHNA and CDR2 YSLEER. The CDR3 is 16 amino acids. Trimming cost V 3 bases and J 3 bases, with 14 bases left between them. As regards this clone: Its antigen is unidentified.

Source material: naive CD4+ T cells sorted from blood. Subset defined: CD45RA+ positively selected. The chain is built from TRBV4-3 and TRBJ2-2, with TRBD2 as a possible D gene (5 bases). The sequence derives from a man between 18 and 29 years old in good health. CDR3 in amino acids: CASSQAEGEYTGELFF. Here the CDR3 DNA reads TGCGCCAGCAGCCAGGCCGAGGGAGAGTACACCGGGGAGCTGTTTTTT.